Included here is one T cell receptor (beta chain) sequence, with context. The antigen is not known. One end of the junction is discordant with germline, which a read error may explain. Per the germline V gene, CDR1 is MNHNS and CDR2 is SASEGT. The CDR3 totals 15 residues. This sample is drawn from a study of metastatic and nonmetastatic thyroid tumors. Study-wide context: Malignant and benign thyroid patients had repertoires compared in peripheral blood and tumor or nodule tissue.

Study processing details: Using the CDR3 differences seen across clinicopathological groups, the authors built a distant-metastasis classifier for papillary thyroid cancer, which was meant to discriminate distant-metastatic patients. TCRdb re-analyzed the PCR reads using MiXCR. TCRdb, not the authors, supplied the V and J calls. The sample shows around 30,000 clones, approximately 15% of them seen only once. The study, taken as a whole, reports: Across blood and tumor, TCR beta diversity in malignant thyroid tumors was reportedly significantly higher than in benign nodules.

Patients had received no treatment of any kind before thyroid surgery. The chain employs TRBV6-1 and TRBJ2-7, with 8 bases fitting TRBD1. The material sequenced was blood. The sequence came from a male donor with papillary thyroid cancer or a benign thyroid nodule (not recorded which). Some clones in this sample may be carry-over from other donors' samples. CDR3 sequence (DNA): TGTGCCAGCAGAGGTACAGGGGGAGACTCCTACGACCAGTACTTC. Translation gives CASRGTGGDSYDQYF.